Listed below are T cell receptor beta chains from one sample, sequenced in a study of cytomegalovirus exposure and HLA in healthy donors. The method was immunoSEQ multiplex PCR; TCRdb's version includes in-frame clones alone and lacks a portion of them. There are around 140,000 clones in the sample; approximately 80% occur only once, and roughly 3.7% lies in the top ten. The sample taken for sequencing was PBMCs. The receptors were sampled from a male donor in good health and CMV-seronegative. Both conserved end residues are part of each CDR3. Fields, in order: J gene, clone size, V gene, D gene, CDR3 protein, CDR3 DNA. The D gene is left open where the match is weak. Clone size is not always given. Where it is, it says once, few, many or a class for expanded clones.

j_gene: TRBJ2-2; abundance: .; v_gene: TRBV2; d_gene: .; CDR3aa: CASSVTVGELFF; CDR3nt: TGTGCCAGCAGTGTTACGGTCGGGGAGCTGTTTTTT
j_gene: TRBJ1-4; abundance: .; v_gene: TRBV6-5; d_gene: .; CDR3aa: CASSYGRGIGEKLFF; CDR3nt: TGTGCCAGCAGTTACGGGCGGGGGATAGGCGAAAAACTGTTTTTT
j_gene: TRBJ2-7; abundance: .; v_gene: TRBV19; d_gene: TRBD1; CDR3aa: CASSNRDRVWEQYF; CDR3nt: TGTGCCAGTAGTAACCGGGACAGGGTATGGGAGCAGTACTTC
j_gene: TRBJ2-5; abundance: .; v_gene: TRBV18; d_gene: .; CDR3aa: CASSPRQQETQYF; CDR3nt: TGTGCCAGCTCACCACGGCAGCAAGAGACCCAGTACTTC
j_gene: TRBJ2-7; abundance: .; v_gene: TRBV4-2; d_gene: .; CDR3aa: CASSPAGTGAREQYF; CDR3nt: TGTGCCAGCAGCCCTGCCGGGACTGGGGCTCGGGAGCAGTACTTC
j_gene: TRBJ1-1; abundance: .; v_gene: TRBV27; d_gene: TRBD1; CDR3aa: CASSVGTGRLGEAFF; CDR3nt: TGTGCCAGCAGTGTAGGGACAGGGCGTTTGGGTGAAGCTTTCTTT
j_gene: TRBJ1-2; abundance: .; v_gene: TRBV7-9; d_gene: .; CDR3aa: CASSHPGPGNYGYTF; CDR3nt: TGTGCCAGCAGCCACCCAGGGCCGGGTAACTATGGCTACACCTTC
j_gene: TRBJ2-1; abundance: .; v_gene: TRBV6-5; d_gene: .; CDR3aa: CASSYPGTIGNEQFF; CDR3nt: TGTGCCAGCAGTTACCCCGGGACAATCGGCAATGAGCAGTTCTTC
j_gene: TRBJ2-1; abundance: .; v_gene: TRBV11-2; d_gene: TRBD2; CDR3aa: CASSEGLAAANEQFF; CDR3nt: TGTGCCAGCAGTGAGGGACTAGCGGCGGCCAATGAGCAGTTCTTC
j_gene: TRBJ1-5; abundance: .; v_gene: TRBV19; d_gene: TRBD1; CDR3aa: CASSSSTGSYQPQHF; CDR3nt: TGTGCCAGTAGTTCTTCGACAGGGTCATATCAGCCCCAGCATTTT
j_gene: TRBJ2-7; abundance: .; v_gene: TRBV7-8; d_gene: TRBD2; CDR3aa: CASSQPGTSGRHEQYF; CDR3nt: TGTGCCAGCAGCCAACCCGGCACTAGCGGGAGACACGAGCAGTACTTC
j_gene: TRBJ2-5; abundance: .; v_gene: TRBV7-3; d_gene: .; CDR3aa: CASSPNQYF; CDR3nt: TGTGCCAGCAGCCCAAACCAGTACTTC
j_gene: TRBJ2-1; abundance: .; v_gene: TRBV7-9; d_gene: TRBD2; CDR3aa: CSSHTGTSYYNEQFF; CDR3nt: TGTTCCAGCCACACCGGGACTAGTTATTACAATGAGCAGTTCTTC
j_gene: TRBJ1-1; abundance: .; v_gene: TRBV28; d_gene: TRBD1; CDR3aa: CASQQGSGVAFF; CDR3nt: TGTGCCAGCCAACAGGGGAGCGGTGTAGCTTTCTTT
j_gene: TRBJ2-7; abundance: .; v_gene: TRBV6-1; d_gene: TRBD1; CDR3aa: CASSERGRGSEQYF; CDR3nt: TGTGCCAGCAGTGAAAGGGGGCGAGGGAGCGAGCAGTACTTC
j_gene: TRBJ2-7; abundance: .; v_gene: TRBV5-1; d_gene: .; CDR3aa: CASSLGRGTFSYEQYF; CDR3nt: TGCGCCAGCAGCTTGGGCCGGGGGACCTTTTCCTACGAGCAGTACTTC
j_gene: TRBJ2-3; abundance: .; v_gene: TRBV6-5; d_gene: TRBD2; CDR3aa: CATRLGGTSTDTQYF; CDR3nt: TGTGCCACCCGCCTGGGGGGGACTAGCACAGATACGCAGTATTTT
j_gene: TRBJ2-3; abundance: few; v_gene: TRBV19; d_gene: .; CDR3aa: CASSRGAGDTQYF; CDR3nt: TGTGCCAGTAGCCGGGGGGCGGGAGATACGCAGTATTTT
j_gene: TRBJ2-3; abundance: .; v_gene: TRBV5-1; d_gene: TRBD2; CDR3aa: CASRRGGHTDTQYF; CDR3nt: TGCGCCAGCAGGCGGGGGGGCCACACAGATACGCAGTATTTT
j_gene: TRBJ2-4; abundance: .; v_gene: TRBV7-2; d_gene: .; CDR3aa: CASSMSGRLAKNIQYF; CDR3nt: TGTGCCAGCAGCATGTCTGGGCGCTTAGCCAAAAACATTCAGTACTTC
j_gene: TRBJ2-1; abundance: few; v_gene: TRBV7-2; d_gene: TRBD2; CDR3aa: CASRLAGLYNEQFF; CDR3nt: TGTGCCAGCCGACTAGCGGGGCTATACAATGAGCAGTTCTTC
j_gene: TRBJ2-2; abundance: .; v_gene: TRBV18; d_gene: TRBD2; CDR3aa: CASSPGAGANTGELFF; CDR3nt: TGTGCCAGCTCACCCGGAGCGGGGGCCAACACCGGGGAGCTGTTTTTT
j_gene: TRBJ2-2; abundance: once; v_gene: TRBV5-6; d_gene: TRBD1; CDR3aa: CASSPKGQGFGLTGELFF; CDR3nt: TGTGCCAGCAGCCCGAAGGGACAGGGGTTTGGGCTTACCGGGGAGCTGTTTTTT
j_gene: TRBJ1-4; abundance: .; v_gene: TRBV9; d_gene: .; CDR3aa: CASSVGASTNEKLFF; CDR3nt: TGTGCCAGCAGCGTAGGGGCATCAACTAATGAAAAACTGTTTTTT
j_gene: TRBJ2-4; abundance: .; v_gene: TRBV27; d_gene: .; CDR3aa: CASSSGQSIQYF; CDR3nt: TGTGCCAGCAGTTCCGGACAGTCTATTCAGTACTTC
j_gene: TRBJ1-1; abundance: few; v_gene: TRBV19; d_gene: TRBD1; CDR3aa: CASSPRTGRAFF; CDR3nt: TGTGCCAGTAGTCCGCGGACAGGTCGAGCTTTCTTT